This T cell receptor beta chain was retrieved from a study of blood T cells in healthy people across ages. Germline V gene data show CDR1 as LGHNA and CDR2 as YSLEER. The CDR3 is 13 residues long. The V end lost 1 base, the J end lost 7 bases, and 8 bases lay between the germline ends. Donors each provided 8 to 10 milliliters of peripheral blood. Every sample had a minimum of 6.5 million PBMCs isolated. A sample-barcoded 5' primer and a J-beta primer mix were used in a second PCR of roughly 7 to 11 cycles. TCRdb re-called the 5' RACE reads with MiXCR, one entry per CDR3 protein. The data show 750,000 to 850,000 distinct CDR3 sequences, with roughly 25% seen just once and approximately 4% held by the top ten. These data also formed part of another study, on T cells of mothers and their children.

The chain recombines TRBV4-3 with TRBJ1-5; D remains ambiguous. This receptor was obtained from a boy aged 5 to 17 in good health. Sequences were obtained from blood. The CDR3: CASSQGVGQPQHF. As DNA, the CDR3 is TGCGCCAGCAGCCAAGGAGTGGGGCAGCCCCAGCATTTT.